This T cell receptor (beta chain) came from a study of shared clonotypes between healthy human individuals. Terminally differentiated effector memory CD45RA+ cells were excluded from the naive CD8 cells, which were CD45RO-negative and positively selected for CCR7. Healthy HIV-negative adults with no recent acute infections or vaccinations were recruited as donors. On this clone: Its antigen is undetermined.

As originally analysed: ImmunoSEQ junction-only sequences lacked quality scores, so their filtering differed. This table comes from immunoSEQ multiplex PCR, and its TCRdb copy is limited to in-frame clones, with some not included. The V and J calls and clone size come from that table; D and trimming were worked out from the DNA. The sample contains fewer than 800,000 clones, about 90% of which appear only once. Findings and caveats of the study: Estimated richness values were generally larger in naive subsets than in memory subsets. In having few donors, the study represented limited genetic and exposure-history diversity.

Germline V lookup: CDR1 SEHNR, CDR2 FQNEAQ (reference sequence). The CDR3 runs to 15 residues. Trimming took 8 bases from V and 1 from J, leaving 17 bases between them. The chain employs TRBV7-9 and TRBJ2-5; possibly TRBD1 or TRBD2 for D (5 bases each). This clonotype was sampled from a man aged 25-45 years in good health. Source material: naive CD8+ T cells sorted from blood. CDR3 in amino acids: CASEGSDRSQETQYF. Here the CDR3 DNA reads TGTGCCAGCGAGGGGTCAGACAGAAGCCAAGAGACCCAGTACTTC.